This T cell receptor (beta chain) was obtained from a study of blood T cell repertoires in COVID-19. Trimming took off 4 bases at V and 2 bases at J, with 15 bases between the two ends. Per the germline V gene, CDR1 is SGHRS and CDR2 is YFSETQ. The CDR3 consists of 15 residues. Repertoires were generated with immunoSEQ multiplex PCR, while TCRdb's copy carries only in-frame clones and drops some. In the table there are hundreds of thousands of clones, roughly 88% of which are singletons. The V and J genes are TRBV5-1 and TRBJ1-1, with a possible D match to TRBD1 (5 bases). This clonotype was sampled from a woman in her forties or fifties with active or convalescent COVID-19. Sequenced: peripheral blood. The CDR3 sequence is CASSRTTDTNTEAFF. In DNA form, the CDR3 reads TGCGCCAGCAGCAGGACGACAGACACCAACACTGAAGCTTTCTTT.